A single sample is the source of the 31 T cell receptor beta chains below, sequenced in a study of PD-L1 blockade in urothelial cancer. TCRdb's copy holds only in-frame clones and misses some; the assay was immunoSEQ multiplex PCR. The sample has 71,000 or so clones, around nine tenths seen once. Material: PBMCs, obtained around atezolizumab (anti-PD-L1) treatment. These receptors were obtained from a man aged 55-75 years with urothelial cancer.

The chain carries TRBV19 and TRBJ1-2, with TRBD1 identical over 8 bases. CDR1 is LNHDA, CDR2 SQIVND, per germline (reference sequence). After removal of 4 bases from V and 3 bases from J, the junction contained 4 bases not matched to a gene. CDR3 length equals 14 residues. The CDR3 region is CASSRTGGDYGYTF. The DNA of the CDR3 is TGTGCCAGTAGTAGAACAGGGGGGGACTATGGCTACACCTTC.

CDR3 nucleotides: TGCGCCAGCAGCCCGGGGGGGCGAGATACGCAGTATTTT. Protein sequence: CASSPGGRDTQYF. The chain combines TRBV5-1 with TRBJ2-3, with TRBD2 matching 8 bases. V lost 4 bases and J lost 5; bases outside the gene matches: 3. The germline V gene encodes CDR1 SGHRS and CDR2 YFSETQ. The CDR3 length is 13 residues.

The rearrangement links TRBV7-9 to TRBJ2-2, with no clear D. The CDR3 is 16 residues long. Per germline, CDR1 SEHNR and CDR2 FQNEAQ (reference sequence). Trimming stripped 3 bases from V and 0 bases from J, with 11 bases between. The CDR3, as DNA: TGTGCCAGCAGCTTTGGTATTGCGACGAACACCGGGGAGCTGTTTTTT. Its translation: CASSFGIATNTGELFF.

This chain uses TRBV6-1 with TRBJ1-5; a weak D match, TRBD1 (6 bases). Trimming stripped 4 bases from V and 1 base from J, with 20 bases between. The CDR3 contains 18 residues. Germline values: CDR1 MNHNS, CDR2 SASEGT. The CDR3 region has the DNA TGTGCCAGCAGTGGACTCAGGGGTTTGGGGGTAAGCAATCAGCCCCAGCATTTT. This sequence encodes CASSGLRGLGVSNQPQHF.

J is TRBJ1-2 and V is TRBV6-1, with TRBD1 matching over 10 bases. This CDR3 has 15 residues. Germline V gives CDR1 MNHNS, CDR2 SASEGT. The V and J ends lost 1 base and 6 bases, in that order; junction bases with no gene match: 5. CDR3 in amino acids: CASSEGQGASHGYTF. The CDR3 DNA follows: TGTGCCAGCAGTGAAGGACAGGGGGCTTCCCATGGCTACACCTTC.

The V call is TRBV12-5, the J call TRBJ2-1; D gene ambiguous. The V gene lost 3 bases and the J gene lost 5 bases, with 17 bases spanning the gap. Germline V gives CDR1 LGHNT, CDR2 FRNRAP. The CDR3 is 16 amino acids. CDR3 coding DNA: TGTGCTAGTGGTTTAACTTCTAGAGTCCTAAACAATGAGCAGTTCTTC. Encoded protein: CASGLTSRVLNNEQFF.

The V call is TRBV6-1, the J call TRBJ1-2; D is perhaps TRBD1 (5 bases). Germline V gene sequence: CDR1 MNHNS, CDR2 SASEGT. Trimming removed 1 base from V and 5 bases from J, with 14 bases in between. The CDR3 extends over 15 amino acids. As DNA, the CDR3 is TGTGCCAGCAGTGAAGGGGGCCGGACGACATATGGCTACACCTTC. It yields the protein CASSEGGRTTYGYTF.

The chain links TRBV30 to TRBJ2-5; unclear D gene. The ends were cut back, 3 bases at V and 1 base at J, with 9 bases in the middle. The CDR3 spans 13 residues. Per germline, CDR1 GTSNPN and CDR2 SVGIG (reference sequence). CDR3 protein: CAWRSGIQETQYF. The CDR3 DNA is TGTGCCTGGAGGTCGGGTATCCAAGAGACCCAGTACTTC.

This chain links TRBV7-9 with TRBJ1-5, with 8 bases that match TRBD1. V was clipped by 4 bases and J by 4 bases; unmatched bases: 9. The CDR3 loop spans 16 amino acids. The germline gives CDR1 SEHNR, CDR2 FQNEAQ (reference sequence). The CDR3 here is CASSSQGVGGNQPQHF. The CDR3 DNA reads TGTGCCAGCAGCTCACAGGGGGTGGGCGGGAATCAGCCCCAGCATTTT.

This clone was counted once. The chain couples TRBV6-5 to TRBJ1-2; TRBD1 matches at 10 bases. The J segment lost 8 bases and the V segment lost 6 bases, leaving 6 bases of the junction unmatched. The germline V gene has CDR1 MNHEY and CDR2 SVGAGI. The CDR3 runs to 13 residues. The CDR3 is CASSLGQGGGYTF. The CDR3, as DNA: TGTGCCAGCAGCCTCGGACAGGGGGGGGGCTACACCTTC.

This clone came up once. The rearrangement joins TRBV14 to TRBJ2-5; D perhaps matches TRBD2 (6 bases). V was trimmed by 2 bases and J by 1 base, leaving 14 bases between them. The CDR3 loop spans 16 amino acids. CDR1 is SGHDN and CDR2 is FVKESK in the germline V gene. In DNA, the CDR3 is TGTGCCAGCAGCCAACAGGGTCGGGAGCCCCAAGAGACCCAGTACTTC. Translating it yields CASSQQGREPQETQYF.

The rearrangement uses TRBV27 and TRBJ2-3, with 11 bases fitting TRBD2. Germline CDR1 and CDR2: MNHEY and SMNVEV (reference sequence). CDR3 size: 16 residues. V lost 6 bases and J lost 7; bases outside the gene matches: 12. The CDR3 coding sequence is TGTGCCAGCAGCCAGATAGCGGGAGGGCTGTCGAATACGCAGTATTTT. It is translated as CASSQIAGGLSNTQYF.

The gene calls are TRBV5-1 and TRBJ2-5; TRBD2 matches at 14 bases. Germline trimming cut 4 bases from V and 7 bases from J; bases unmatched to any gene: 6. This CDR3 spans 15 amino acids. Germline loops: CDR1 SGHRS, CDR2 YFSETQ. In DNA form, the CDR3 reads TGCGCCAGCAGCCCTCGGGGGACTAGCGGGGGGACCCAGTACTTC. This translates into CASSPRGTSGGTQYF.

The J gene is TRBJ1-1, the V gene TRBV6-1, with TRBD1 identical over 7 bases. CDR1 and CDR2 from the germline V gene are MNHNS and SASEGT. The CDR3 contains 15 residues. The V and J ends lost 7 bases and 1 base, in that order; junction bases with no gene match: 9. The CDR3 DNA follows: TGTGCCAGCACCCCAAGGGACAGCTCGAACACTGAAGCTTTCTTT. It encodes CASTPRDSSNTEAFF.

The DNA for the CDR3 is TGTGCCGGGGGACAGGAGGTGAACACTGAAGCTTTCTTT. Its translation is CAGGQEVNTEAFF. V and J are TRBV2 and TRBJ1-1; 8 nucleotides match TRBD1. This CDR3 spans 13 amino acids. Trimming at V came to 11 bases and at J to 0 bases, leaving 5 bases not matched to a gene. The germline CDR1 and CDR2 sequences are SNHLY and FYNNEI.

This rearrangement joins TRBV7-3 to TRBJ2-5, with TRBD1 matching 7 bases. Germline V gives CDR1 SGHTA, CDR2 FQGTGA. The CDR3 is 14 amino acids. V lost 4 bases, J lost 3 bases, and 5 bases stayed unmatched. The CDR3 loop reads CASSSGTDEETQYF. CDR3 nucleotides: TGTGCCAGCAGCTCAGGGACAGACGAAGAGACCCAGTACTTC.

The CDR3 DNA reads as TGTGCCAGCAGTTTATCCCCTCATCCGGGACTAGCGGTAAATGAGCAGTTCTTC. It encodes CASSLSPHPGLAVNEQFF. This sequence joins TRBV27 and TRBJ2-1, with TRBD2 identical over 11 bases. This CDR3 comprises 18 residues. Germline CDR1 is MNHEY and CDR2 is SMNVEV (reference sequence). The V segment lost 0 bases and the J segment 7 bases; nucleotides outside the gene matches: 11.

CDR3 bases: TGTGCAAGTCGCCAACGAAAGACAGTTCTCGGGGAGCTGTTTTTT. Protein: CASRQRKTVLGELFF. The chain is built from TRBV12-2 and TRBJ2-2; whether TRBD1, the table's D call, matches the DNA was not checked. TRBV12-2 is designated a pseudogene. This CDR3 comprises 15 residues.

The chain carries TRBV27 and TRBJ1-5; tentatively, D is TRBD1 (6 bases). The CDR3 sequence is 15 residues long. Germline values: CDR1 MNHEY, CDR2 SMNVEV (reference sequence). V was cut by 8 bases and J by 3 bases, with 17 bases left in between. CDR3 DNA sequence: TGTGCCAGCGCCCCGGGACACAATATCAATCAGCCCCAGCATTTT. Translating it yields CASAPGHNINQPQHF.

This chain connects TRBV27 to TRBJ2-3; 8 bases match TRBD1. The CDR3 spans 14 residues. J lost 4 bases, V lost 6 bases, and 6 bases had no gene match. Germline-derived CDR1 and CDR2 are MNHEY and SMNVEV (reference sequence). The CDR3 loop is CASSLGQGADTQYF. DNA of the CDR3: TGTGCCAGCAGCCTCGGACAGGGCGCAGATACGCAGTATTTT.

This chain connects TRBV7-2 to TRBJ2-7; D call uncertain. The CDR3 contains 12 residues. V lost 5 bases, J lost 6 bases, and 11 bases lay in between. The germline gives CDR1 SGHTA, CDR2 FQGNSA. DNA for the CDR3: TGTGCCAGCAGCCCAAATCAGGTCGAGCAGTACTTC. This encodes CASSPNQVEQYF.

V usage is TRBV28 and J usage is TRBJ2-7, with a tentative D call TRBD2 (5 bases). Germline V gene lookup returns CDR1 MDHEN and CDR2 SYDVKM. The CDR3 is 14 amino acids. Trimming removed 6 bases at V and 4 bases at J, with 16 bases between. The CDR3 spells CASRAEQNLYEQYF. CDR3 DNA: TGTGCCAGCAGAGCGGAACAGAACCTGTACGAGCAGTACTTC. Drawing the rest from reference TRBV28 and TRBJ2-7, the complete variable domain is DVKVTQSSRYLVKRTGEKVFLECVQDMDHENMFWYRQDPGLGLRLIYFSYDVKMKEKGDIPEGYSVSREKKERFSLILESASTNQTSMYLCASRAEQNLYEQYFGPGTRLTVT.

This chain joins TRBV28 and TRBJ1-4, with D unclear. This CDR3 has 13 residues. Trimming removed 5 bases from V and 14 bases from J, with 18 bases in between. Germline CDR1 is MDHEN and CDR2 is SYDVKM. DNA for the CDR3: TGTGCCAGCAGTCCCCCTCCCGCCCAGAAGCTGTTTTTT. Its protein product is CASSPPPAQKLFF.

This CDR3 is CASSDNSGGYNEQFF. Written as DNA, the CDR3 is TGCGCCAGCAGTGACAACAGCGGGGGGTACAATGAGCAGTTCTTC. This chain joins TRBV10-1 and TRBJ2-1; 9 bases are a match to TRBD2. Germline lookup yields CDR1 WNHNN and CDR2 SYGVQD (reference sequence). The CDR3 is 15 amino acids. The V segment lost 3 bases and the J segment 4 bases; nucleotides outside the gene matches: 4.

The chain carries TRBV11-3 and TRBJ2-2; TRBD2 matches at 8 bases. V shed 2 bases, J shed 6 bases, and the junction held 8 bases outside the gene matches. The CDR3 length is 16 residues. Germline CDR1 reads SGHNT; CDR2 reads YENEEA. This CDR3 reads CASSLYSGGGSGELFF. The CDR3 bases are TGTGCCAGCAGCTTATACAGCGGGGGCGGGTCCGGGGAGCTGTTTTTT.

J is TRBJ2-7 and V is TRBV7-2; TRBD1 aligns across 9 bases. The CDR3 extends over 15 amino acids. J was trimmed by 0 bases and V by 4 bases; bases with no gene match: 4. Germline loops: CDR1 SGHTA, CDR2 FQGNSA. The CDR3: CASSSGTGSSYEQYF. The CDR3 region has the DNA TGTGCCAGCAGCTCCGGGACAGGGAGCTCCTACGAGCAGTACTTC.

The chain carries TRBV7-8 and TRBJ2-5, with 7 nucleotides matching TRBD1. The V segment lost 5 bases and the J segment 3 bases; nucleotides outside the gene matches: 6. In germline, CDR1 is SGHVS, CDR2 FQNEAQ. The CDR3 loop spans 14 amino acids. For the CDR3, the DNA is TGTGCCAGCAGCGAGGGGGACAGCAAAGAGACCCAGTACTTC. Translating it yields CASSEGDSKETQYF.

This chain links TRBV10-2 with TRBJ2-3, with TRBD2 matching over 8 bases. CDR1 is WSHSY and CDR2 is SAAADI in the germline V gene. V was clipped by 8 bases and J by 4 bases; unmatched bases: 17. CDR3 length: 17 residues. The CDR3 sequence is CASSVSGALPTADTQYF. In nucleotides, the CDR3 is TGCGCCAGCTCAGTTAGCGGGGCCCTACCGACCGCAGATACGCAGTATTTT.

The gene calls are TRBV7-2 and TRBJ2-7; tentatively, D is TRBD2 (6 bases). Germline CDR1 SGHTA, CDR2 FQGNSA. The CDR3 covers 14 residues. V lost 5 bases and J lost 4, with 15 bases in between. This CDR3 reads CASSPGAGSYEQYF. The CDR3 region has the DNA TGTGCCAGCAGCCCAGGCGCCGGGAGTTACGAGCAGTACTTC.

Concerning this clone itself: In the same sample, other DNA sequences code for this CDR3. V is TRBV5-1 and J is TRBJ2-6, with 7 bases lining up with TRBD1. Germline loops: CDR1 SGHRS, CDR2 YFSETQ. Unmatched junction bases numbered 2, after V lost 4 bases and J lost 1 base. There are 15 residues in the CDR3. The DNA for the CDR3 is TGCGCCAGCAGCCCGACAGGGTCTGGGGCCAACGTCCTGACTTTC. Amino acid sequence: CASSPTGSGANVLTF.

The chain couples TRBV19 to TRBJ1-3; 7 nucleotides line up with TRBD1. Germline lookup yields CDR1 LNHDA and CDR2 SQIVND (reference sequence). J gave up 4 bases and V 9 bases, and 15 bases lay outside the gene matches. The CDR3 consists of 16 residues. The CDR3 loop is CASEQGRASTGNTIYF. The CDR3, as DNA: TGTGCCAGCGAACAGGGGCGGGCCTCTACCGGAAACACCATATATTTT.